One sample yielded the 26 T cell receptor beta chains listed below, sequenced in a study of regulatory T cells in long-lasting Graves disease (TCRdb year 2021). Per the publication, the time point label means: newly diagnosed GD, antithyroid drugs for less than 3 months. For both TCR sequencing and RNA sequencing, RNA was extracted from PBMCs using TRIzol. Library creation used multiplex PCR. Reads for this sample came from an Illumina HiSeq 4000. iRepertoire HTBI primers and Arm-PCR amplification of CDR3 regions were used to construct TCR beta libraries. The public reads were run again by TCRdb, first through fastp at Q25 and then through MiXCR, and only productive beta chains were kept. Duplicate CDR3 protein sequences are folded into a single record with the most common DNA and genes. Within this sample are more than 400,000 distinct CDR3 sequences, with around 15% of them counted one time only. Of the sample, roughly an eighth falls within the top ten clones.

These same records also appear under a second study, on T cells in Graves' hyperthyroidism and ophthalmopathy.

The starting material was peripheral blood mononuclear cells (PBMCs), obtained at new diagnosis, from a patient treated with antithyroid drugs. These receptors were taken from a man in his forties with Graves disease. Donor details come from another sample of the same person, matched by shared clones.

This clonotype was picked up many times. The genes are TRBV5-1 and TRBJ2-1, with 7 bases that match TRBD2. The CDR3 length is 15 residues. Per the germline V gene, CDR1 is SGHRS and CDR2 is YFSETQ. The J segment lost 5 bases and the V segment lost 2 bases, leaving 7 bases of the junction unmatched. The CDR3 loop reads CASSFGGSAHNEQFF. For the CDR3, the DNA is TGCGCCAGCAGCTTCGGCGGGAGCGCCCACAATGAGCAGTTCTTC.

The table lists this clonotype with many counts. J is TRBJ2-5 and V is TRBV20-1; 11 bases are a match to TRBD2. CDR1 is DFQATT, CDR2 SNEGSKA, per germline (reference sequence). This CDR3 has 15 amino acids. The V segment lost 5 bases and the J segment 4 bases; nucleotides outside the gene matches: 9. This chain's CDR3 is CSALLAGASRETQYF. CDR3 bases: TGCAGTGCTCTACTAGCGGGAGCGAGTCGAGAGACCCAGTACTTC.

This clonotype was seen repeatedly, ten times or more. The chain's CDR3 is CSASGAGGPLGSEQFF. CDR3 DNA sequence: TGCAGTGCTAGTGGAGCGGGAGGGCCGCTGGGTAGTGAGCAGTTCTTC. V is TRBV20-1 and J is TRBJ2-1; 10 bases fit TRBD2. Per the germline V gene, CDR1 is DFQATT and CDR2 is SNEGSKA (reference sequence). J lost 9 bases, V lost 3 bases, and 14 bases had no gene match. The CDR3 contains 16 residues.

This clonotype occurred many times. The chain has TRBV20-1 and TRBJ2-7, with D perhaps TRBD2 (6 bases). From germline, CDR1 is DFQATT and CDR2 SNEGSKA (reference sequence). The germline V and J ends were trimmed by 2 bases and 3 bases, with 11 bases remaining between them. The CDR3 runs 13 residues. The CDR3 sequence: CSARPGAGYEQYF. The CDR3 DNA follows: TGCAGTGCTAGACCGGGAGCGGGCTACGAGCAGTACTTC.

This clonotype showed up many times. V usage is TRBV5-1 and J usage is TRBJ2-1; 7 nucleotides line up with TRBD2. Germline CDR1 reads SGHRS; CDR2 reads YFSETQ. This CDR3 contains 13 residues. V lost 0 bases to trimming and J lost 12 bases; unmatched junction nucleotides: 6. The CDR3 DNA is TGCGCCAGCAGCTTGGAGTGGGGGGGTACGCAGTTCTTC. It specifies CASSLEWGGTQFF.

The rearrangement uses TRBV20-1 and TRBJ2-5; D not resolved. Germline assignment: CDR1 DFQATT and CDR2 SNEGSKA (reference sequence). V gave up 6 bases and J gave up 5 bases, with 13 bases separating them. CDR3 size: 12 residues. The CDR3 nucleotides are TGCAGTGCAGGGCCGGAGCAGGAGACCCAGTACTTC. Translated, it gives CSAGPEQETQYF.

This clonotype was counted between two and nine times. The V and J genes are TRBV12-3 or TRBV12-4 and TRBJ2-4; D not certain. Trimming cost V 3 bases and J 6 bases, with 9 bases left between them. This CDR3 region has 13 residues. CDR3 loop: CASSLGFSNIQYF. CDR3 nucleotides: TGTGCCAGCAGTTTGGGGTTTTCAAACATTCAGTACTTC.

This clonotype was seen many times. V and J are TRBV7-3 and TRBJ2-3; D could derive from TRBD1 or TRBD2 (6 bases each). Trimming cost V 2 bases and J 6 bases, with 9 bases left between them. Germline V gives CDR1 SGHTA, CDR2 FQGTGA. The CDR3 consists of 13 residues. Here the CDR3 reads CASSLQGRDTQYF. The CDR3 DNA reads TGTGCCAGCAGCTTACAGGGGAGGGATACGCAGTATTTT.

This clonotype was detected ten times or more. The CDR3 coding sequence is TGCGCCAGCAGTGCCGAGCGGCCCACAGATACGCAGTATTTT. This encodes CASSAERPTDTQYF. The chain combines TRBV10-2 with TRBJ2-3; perhaps TRBD2 as D (5 bases). This CDR3 comprises 14 residues. Germline V gene data show CDR1 as WSHSY and CDR2 as SAAADI. Trimming left V 4 bases short and J 2 bases short, with 10 bases between.

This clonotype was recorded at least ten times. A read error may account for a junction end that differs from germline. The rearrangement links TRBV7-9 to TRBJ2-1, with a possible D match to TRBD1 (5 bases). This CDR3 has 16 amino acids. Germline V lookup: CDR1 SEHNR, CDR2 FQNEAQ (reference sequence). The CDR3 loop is CASSLDGRAAYNEQFF. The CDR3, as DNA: TGCGCCAGCAGCTTGGACGGCAGGGCCGCCTACAATGAGCAGTTCTTC. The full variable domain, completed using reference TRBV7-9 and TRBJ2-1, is DTGVSQNPRHKITKRGQNVTFRCDPISEHNRLYWYRQTLGQGPEFLTYFQNEAQLEKSRLLSDRFSAERPKGSFSTLEIQRTEQGDSAMYLCASSLDGRAAYNEQFFGPGTRLTVL.

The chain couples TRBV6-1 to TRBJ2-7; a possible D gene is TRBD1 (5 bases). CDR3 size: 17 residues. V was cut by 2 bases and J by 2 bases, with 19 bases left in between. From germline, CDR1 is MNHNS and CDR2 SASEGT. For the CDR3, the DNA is TGTGCCAGCAGTGAAAATATTCGGCAGGGCCCTACCTACGAGCAGTACTTC. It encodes CASSENIRQGPTYEQYF.

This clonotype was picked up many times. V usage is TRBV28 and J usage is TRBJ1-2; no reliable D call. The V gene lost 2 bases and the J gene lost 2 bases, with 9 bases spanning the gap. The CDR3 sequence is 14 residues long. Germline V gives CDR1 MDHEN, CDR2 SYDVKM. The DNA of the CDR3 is TGTGCCAGCAGTTTAATGCAGGTCAACTATGGCTACACCTTC. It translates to CASSLMQVNYGYTF.

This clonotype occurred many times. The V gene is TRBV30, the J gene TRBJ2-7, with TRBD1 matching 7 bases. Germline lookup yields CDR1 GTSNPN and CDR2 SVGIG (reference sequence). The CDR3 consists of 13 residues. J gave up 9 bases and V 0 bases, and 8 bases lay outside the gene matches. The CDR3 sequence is CAWSVGGQVAQYF. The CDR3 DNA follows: TGTGCCTGGAGTGTAGGCGGACAGGTCGCGCAGTACTTC.

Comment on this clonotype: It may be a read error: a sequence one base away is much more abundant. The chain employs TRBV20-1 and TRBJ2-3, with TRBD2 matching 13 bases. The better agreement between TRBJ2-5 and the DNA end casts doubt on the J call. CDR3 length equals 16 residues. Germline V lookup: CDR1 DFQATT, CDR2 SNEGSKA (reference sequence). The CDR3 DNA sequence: TGCAGGGCTCCCCGACTAGCGGGAGGTTTCCTAGAGACCCAGTACTTC. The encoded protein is CRAPRLAGGFLETQYF.

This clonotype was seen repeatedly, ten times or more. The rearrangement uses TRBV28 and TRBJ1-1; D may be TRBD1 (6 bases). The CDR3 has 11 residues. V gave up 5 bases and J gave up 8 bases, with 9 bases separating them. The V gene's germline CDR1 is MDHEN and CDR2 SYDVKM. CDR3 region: CASSPTGEAFF. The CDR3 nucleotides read TGTGCCAGCAGTCCAACAGGGGAAGCTTTCTTT.

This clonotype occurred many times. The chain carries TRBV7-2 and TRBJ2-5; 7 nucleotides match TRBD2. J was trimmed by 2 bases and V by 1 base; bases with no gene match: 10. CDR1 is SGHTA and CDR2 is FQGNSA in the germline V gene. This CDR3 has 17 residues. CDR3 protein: CASSLGGLAGPQETQYF. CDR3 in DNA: TGTGCCAGCAGCTTAGGGGGCTTAGCGGGCCCTCAAGAGACCCAGTACTTC. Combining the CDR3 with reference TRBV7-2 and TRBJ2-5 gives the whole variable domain GAGVSQSPSNKVTEKGKDVELRCDPISGHTALYWYRQSLGQGLEFLIYFQGNSAPDKSGLPSDRFSAERTGGSVSTLTIQRTQQEDSAVYLCASSLGGLAGPQETQYFGPGTRLLVL.

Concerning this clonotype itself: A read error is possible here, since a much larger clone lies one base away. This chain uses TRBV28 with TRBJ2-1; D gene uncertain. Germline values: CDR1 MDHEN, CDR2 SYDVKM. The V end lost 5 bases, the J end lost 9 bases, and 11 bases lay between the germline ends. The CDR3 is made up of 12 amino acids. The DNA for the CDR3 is TGTGCCAGCAGTACCAACTCGAGTGAGCAGTTCTTC. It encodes CASSTNSSEQFF.

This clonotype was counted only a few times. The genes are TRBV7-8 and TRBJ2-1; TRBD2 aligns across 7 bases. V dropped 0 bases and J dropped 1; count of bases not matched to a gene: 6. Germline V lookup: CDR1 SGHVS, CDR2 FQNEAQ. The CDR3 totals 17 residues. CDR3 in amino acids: CASSLAQLRGSYNEQFF. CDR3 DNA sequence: TGTGCCAGCAGCTTAGCGCAACTGCGGGGGTCCTACAATGAGCAGTTCTTC. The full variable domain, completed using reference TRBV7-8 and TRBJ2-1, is GAGVSQSPRYKVAKRGQDVALRCDPISGHVSLFWYQQALGQGPEFLTYFQNEAQLDKSGLPSDRFFAERPEGSVSTLKIQRTQQEDSAVYLCASSLAQLRGSYNEQFFGPGTRLTVL.

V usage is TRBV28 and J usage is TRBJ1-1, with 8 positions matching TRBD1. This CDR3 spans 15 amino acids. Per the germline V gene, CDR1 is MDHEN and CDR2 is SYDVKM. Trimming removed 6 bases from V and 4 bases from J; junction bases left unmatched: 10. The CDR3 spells CASRLTRTGTTEAFF. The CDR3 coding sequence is TGTGCCAGCAGGCTTACCAGGACAGGGACCACTGAAGCTTTCTTT.

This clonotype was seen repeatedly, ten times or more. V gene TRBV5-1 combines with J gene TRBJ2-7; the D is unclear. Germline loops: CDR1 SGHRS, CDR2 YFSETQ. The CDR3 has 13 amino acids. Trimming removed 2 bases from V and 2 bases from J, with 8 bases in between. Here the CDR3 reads CASSLNSAYEQYF. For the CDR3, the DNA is TGCGCCAGCAGCTTAAACTCCGCCTACGAGCAGTACTTC.

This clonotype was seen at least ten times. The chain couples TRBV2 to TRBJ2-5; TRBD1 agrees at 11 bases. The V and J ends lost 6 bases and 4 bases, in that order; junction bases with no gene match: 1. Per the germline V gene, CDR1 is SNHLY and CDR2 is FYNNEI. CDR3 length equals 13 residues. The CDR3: CASRDRGRETQYF. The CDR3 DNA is TGTGCCAGCAGGGACAGGGGGCGAGAGACCCAGTACTTC.

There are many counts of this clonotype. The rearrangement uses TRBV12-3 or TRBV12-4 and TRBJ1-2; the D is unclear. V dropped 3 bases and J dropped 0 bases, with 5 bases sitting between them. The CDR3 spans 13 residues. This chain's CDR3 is CASSFRPNYGYTF. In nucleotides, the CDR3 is TGTGCCAGCAGTTTCAGACCTAACTATGGCTACACCTTC.

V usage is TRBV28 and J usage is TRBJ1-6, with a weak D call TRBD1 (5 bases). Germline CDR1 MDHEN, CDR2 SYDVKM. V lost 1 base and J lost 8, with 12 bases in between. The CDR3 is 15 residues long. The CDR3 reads CASSLSGQGYSPLHF. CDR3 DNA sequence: TGTGCCAGCAGTTTATCAGGGCAGGGATATTCACCCCTCCACTTT. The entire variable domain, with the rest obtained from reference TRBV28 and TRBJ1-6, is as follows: DVKVTQSSRYLVKRTGEKVFLECVQDMDHENMFWYRQDPGLGLRLIYFSYDVKMKEKGDIPEGYSVSREKKERFSLILESASTNQTSMYLCASSLSGQGYSPLHFGNGTRLTVT.

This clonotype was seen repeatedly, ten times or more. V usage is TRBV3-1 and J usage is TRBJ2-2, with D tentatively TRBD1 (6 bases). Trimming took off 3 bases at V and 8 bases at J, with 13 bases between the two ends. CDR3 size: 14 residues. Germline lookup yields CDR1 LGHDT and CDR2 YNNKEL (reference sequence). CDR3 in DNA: TGTGCCAGCAGCCAGGCAGGGGCCCCGGGGGAGCTGTTTTTT. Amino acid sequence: CASSQAGAPGELFF.

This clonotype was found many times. CDR3 residues: CASSSWGGRVNEQFF. The CDR3 DNA reads TGTGCCAGCAGCTCCTGGGGCGGGAGGGTCAATGAGCAGTTCTTC. The gene calls are TRBV5-6 and TRBJ2-1, with 9 nucleotides matching TRBD2. This CDR3 region has 15 residues. Germline V gene data show CDR1 as SGHDT and CDR2 as YYEEEE. With V trimmed by 3 bases and J by 6 bases, 7 bases remained unmatched.

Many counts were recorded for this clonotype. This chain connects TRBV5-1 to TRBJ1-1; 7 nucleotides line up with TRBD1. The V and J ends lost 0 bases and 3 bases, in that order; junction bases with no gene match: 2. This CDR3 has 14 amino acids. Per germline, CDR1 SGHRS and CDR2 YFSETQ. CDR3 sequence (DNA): TGCGCCAGCAGCTTGGAAGGGGGCCACACTGAAGCTTTCTTT. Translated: CASSLEGGHTEAFF. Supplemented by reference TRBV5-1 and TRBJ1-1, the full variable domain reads KAGVTQTPRYLIKTRGQQVTLSCSPISGHRSVSWYQQTPGQGLQFLFEYFSETQRNKGNFPGRFSGRQFSNSRSEMNVSTLELGDSALYLCASSLEGGHTEAFFGQGTRLTVV.